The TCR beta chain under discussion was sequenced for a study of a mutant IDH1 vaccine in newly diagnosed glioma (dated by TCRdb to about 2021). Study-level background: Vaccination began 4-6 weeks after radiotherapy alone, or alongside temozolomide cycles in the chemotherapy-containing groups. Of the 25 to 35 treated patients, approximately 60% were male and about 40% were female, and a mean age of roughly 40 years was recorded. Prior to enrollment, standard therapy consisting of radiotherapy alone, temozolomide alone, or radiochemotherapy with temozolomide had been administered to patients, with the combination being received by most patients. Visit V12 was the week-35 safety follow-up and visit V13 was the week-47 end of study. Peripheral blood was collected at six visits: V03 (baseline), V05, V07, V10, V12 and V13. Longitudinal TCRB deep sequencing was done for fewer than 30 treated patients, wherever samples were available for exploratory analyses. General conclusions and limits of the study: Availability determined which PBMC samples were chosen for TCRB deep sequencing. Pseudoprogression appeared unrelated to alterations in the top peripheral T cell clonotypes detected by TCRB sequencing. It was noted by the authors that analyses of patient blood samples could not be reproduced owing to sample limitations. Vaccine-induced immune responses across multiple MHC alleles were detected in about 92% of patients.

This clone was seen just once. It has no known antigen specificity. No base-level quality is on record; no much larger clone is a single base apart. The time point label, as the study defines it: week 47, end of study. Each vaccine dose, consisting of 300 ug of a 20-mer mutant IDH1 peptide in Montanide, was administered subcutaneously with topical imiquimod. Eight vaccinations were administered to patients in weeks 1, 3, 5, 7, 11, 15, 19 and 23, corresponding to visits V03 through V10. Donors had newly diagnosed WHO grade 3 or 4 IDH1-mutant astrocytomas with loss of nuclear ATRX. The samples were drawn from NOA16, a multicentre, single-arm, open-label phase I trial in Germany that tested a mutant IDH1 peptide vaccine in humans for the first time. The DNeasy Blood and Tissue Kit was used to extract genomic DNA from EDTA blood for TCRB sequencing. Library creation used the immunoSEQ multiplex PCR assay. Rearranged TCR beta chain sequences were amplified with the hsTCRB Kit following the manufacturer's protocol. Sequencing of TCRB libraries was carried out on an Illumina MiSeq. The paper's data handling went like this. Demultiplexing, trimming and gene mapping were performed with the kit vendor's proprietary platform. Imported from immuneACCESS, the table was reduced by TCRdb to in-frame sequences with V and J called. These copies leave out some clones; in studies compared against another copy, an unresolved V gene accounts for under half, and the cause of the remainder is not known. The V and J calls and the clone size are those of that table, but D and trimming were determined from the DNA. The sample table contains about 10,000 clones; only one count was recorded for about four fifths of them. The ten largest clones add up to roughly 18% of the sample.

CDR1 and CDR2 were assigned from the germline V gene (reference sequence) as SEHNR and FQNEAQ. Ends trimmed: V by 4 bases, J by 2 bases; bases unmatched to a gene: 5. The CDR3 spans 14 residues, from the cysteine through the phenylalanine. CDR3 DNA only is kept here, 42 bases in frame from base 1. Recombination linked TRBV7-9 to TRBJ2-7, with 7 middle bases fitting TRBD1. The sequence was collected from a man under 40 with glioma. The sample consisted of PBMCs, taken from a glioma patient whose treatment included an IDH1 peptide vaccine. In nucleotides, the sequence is TGTGCCAGCAGCTACCGGGACAGAACCTACGAGCAGTACTTC. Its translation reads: CASSYRDRTYEQYF.